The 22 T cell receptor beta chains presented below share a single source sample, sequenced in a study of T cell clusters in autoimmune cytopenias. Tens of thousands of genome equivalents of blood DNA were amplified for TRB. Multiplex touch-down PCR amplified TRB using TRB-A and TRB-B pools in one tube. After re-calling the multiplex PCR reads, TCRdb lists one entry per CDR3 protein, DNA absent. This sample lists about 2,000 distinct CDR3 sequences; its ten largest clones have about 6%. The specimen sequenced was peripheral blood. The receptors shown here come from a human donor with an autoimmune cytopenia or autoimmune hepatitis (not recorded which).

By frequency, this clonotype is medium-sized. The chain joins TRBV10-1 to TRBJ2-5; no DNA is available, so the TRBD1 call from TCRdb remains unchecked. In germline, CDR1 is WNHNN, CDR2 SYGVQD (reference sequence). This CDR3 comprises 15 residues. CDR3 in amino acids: CASSEVGGAQETQYF.

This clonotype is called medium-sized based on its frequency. The CDR3 sequence is CASSQDVAGGVWETQYF. The J gene is TRBJ2-5, the V gene TRBV14; TCRdb calls TRBD1, which cannot be checked without DNA. The CDR3 covers 17 residues. The V gene's germline CDR1 is SGHDN and CDR2 FVKESK.

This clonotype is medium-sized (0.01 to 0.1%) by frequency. CDR3 sequence reads: CASSWTGGAQTQYF. The gene calls are TRBV12-3 or TRBV12-4 and TRBJ2-5; TCRdb names TRBD1, which stays unverified in the absence of DNA. CDR3 length equals 14 residues.

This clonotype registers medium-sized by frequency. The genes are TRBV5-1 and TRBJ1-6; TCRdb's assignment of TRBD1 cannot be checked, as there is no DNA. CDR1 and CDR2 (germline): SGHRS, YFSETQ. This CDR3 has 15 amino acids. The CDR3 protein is CASSLEGWHNSPLHF.

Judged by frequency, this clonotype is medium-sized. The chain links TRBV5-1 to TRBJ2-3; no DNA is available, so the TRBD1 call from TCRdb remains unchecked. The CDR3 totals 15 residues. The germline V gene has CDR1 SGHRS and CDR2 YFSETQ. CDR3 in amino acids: CASSLVAPATDTQYF.

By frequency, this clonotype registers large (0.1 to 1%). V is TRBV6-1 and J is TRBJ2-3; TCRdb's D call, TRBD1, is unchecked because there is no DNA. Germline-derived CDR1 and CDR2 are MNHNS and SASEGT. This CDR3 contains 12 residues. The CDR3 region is CAMGGSTDTQYF.

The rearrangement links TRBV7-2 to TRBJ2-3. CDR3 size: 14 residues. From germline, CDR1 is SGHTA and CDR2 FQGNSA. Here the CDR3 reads CASSLDGRIDTQYF.

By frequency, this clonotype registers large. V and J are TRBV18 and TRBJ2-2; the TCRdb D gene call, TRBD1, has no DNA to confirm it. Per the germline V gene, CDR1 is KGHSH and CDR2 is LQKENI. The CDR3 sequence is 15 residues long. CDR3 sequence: CASSSGRSDTGELFF.

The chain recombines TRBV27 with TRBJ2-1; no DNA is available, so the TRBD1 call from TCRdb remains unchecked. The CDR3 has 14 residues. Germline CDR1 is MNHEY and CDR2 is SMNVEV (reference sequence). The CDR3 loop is CATSDPGTGNEQFF.

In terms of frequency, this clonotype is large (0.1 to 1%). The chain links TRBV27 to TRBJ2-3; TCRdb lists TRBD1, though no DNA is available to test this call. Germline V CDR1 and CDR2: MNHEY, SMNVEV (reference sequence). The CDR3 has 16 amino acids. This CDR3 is CASSSSTGLGGDTQYF.

The CDR3 loop is CASSLRGASTDTQYF. The rearrangement uses TRBV28 and TRBJ2-3; the TCRdb call, TRBD1, lacks DNA for checking. The CDR3 has 15 residues. CDR1 and CDR2 from the germline V gene are MDHEN and SYDVKM.

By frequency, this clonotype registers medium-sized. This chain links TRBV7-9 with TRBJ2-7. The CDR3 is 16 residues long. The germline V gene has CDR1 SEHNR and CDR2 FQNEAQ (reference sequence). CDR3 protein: CASSLGVGVTGYEQYF.

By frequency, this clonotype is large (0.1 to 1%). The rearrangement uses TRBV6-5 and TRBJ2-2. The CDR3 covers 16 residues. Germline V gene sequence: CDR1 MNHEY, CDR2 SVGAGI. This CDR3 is CASSQTLLRNTGELFF.

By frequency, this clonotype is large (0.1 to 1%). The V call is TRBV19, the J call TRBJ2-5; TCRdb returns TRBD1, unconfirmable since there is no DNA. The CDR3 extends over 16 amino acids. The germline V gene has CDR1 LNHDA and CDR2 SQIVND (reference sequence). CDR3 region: CASSIEGQGIQETQYF.

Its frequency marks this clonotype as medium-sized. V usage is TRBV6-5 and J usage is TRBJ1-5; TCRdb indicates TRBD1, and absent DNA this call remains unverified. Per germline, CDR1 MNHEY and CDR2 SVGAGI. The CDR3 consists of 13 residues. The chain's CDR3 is CASKRTAYQPQHF.

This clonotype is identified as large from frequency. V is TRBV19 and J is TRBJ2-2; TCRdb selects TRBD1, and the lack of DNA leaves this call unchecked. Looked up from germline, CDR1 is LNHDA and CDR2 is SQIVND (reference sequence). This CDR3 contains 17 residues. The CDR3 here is CASSSTGVPSPAGELFF.

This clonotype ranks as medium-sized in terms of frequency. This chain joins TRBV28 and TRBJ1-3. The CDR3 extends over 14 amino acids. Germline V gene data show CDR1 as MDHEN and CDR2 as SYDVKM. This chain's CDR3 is CASSLLWAGNTIYF.

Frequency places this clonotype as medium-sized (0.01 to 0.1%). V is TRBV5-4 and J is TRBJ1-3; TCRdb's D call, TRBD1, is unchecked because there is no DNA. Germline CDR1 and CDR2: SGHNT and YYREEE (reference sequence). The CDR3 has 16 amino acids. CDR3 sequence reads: CASSLSGGSAGNTIYF.

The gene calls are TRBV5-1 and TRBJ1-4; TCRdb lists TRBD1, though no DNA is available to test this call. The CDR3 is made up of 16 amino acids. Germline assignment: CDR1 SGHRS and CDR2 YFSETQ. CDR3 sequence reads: CASSGQGSTFNEKLFF.

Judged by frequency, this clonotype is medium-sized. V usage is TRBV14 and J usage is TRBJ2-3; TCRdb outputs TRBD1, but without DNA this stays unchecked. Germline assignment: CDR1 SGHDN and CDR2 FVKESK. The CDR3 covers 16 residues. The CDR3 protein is CASSHGGVSSTDTQYF.

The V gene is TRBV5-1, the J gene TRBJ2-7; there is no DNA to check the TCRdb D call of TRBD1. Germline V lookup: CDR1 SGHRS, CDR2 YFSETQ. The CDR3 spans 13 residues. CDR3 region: CASSIIQGYEQYF.

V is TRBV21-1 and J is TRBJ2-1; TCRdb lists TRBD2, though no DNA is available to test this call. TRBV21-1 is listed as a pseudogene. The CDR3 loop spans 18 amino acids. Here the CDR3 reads CASSKSTRLAGGRGEQFF.